These 17 T cell receptor beta chains came from one sample sequenced in a study of control samples from healthy donors and cancer patients. The data were produced by immunoSEQ multiplex PCR, yet TCRdb's version contains in-frame clones alone and is incomplete. The profile covers about 100,000 clones, with under 95% appearing a single time and under 3% taken by the ten largest. Sequences were obtained from blood. Source of these receptors: a woman aged 18-30 years in good health.

The chain couples TRBV5-1 to TRBJ2-5; possibly TRBD2 for D (6 bases). Germline values: CDR1 SGHRS, CDR2 YFSETQ. The CDR3 has 15 amino acids. Trimming stripped 0 bases from V and 2 bases from J, with 11 bases between. CDR3 DNA sequence: TGCGCCAGCAGCTTGGAAGGACTAACGCAAGAGACCCAGTACTTC. Protein product: CASSLEGLTQETQYF.

The V gene is TRBV7-2, the J gene TRBJ2-5, with TRBD2 as a possible D gene (7 bases). The CDR3 has 15 residues. Germline CDR1 reads SGHTA; CDR2 reads FQGNSA. The V end was cut by 1 base, the J end by 2 bases, with 11 bases between. The CDR3 sequence: CASSLGGGPQETQYF. The CDR3 DNA is TGTGCCAGCAGCTTAGGGGGGGGGCCGCAAGAGACCCAGTACTTC.

The genes are TRBV6-1 and TRBJ1-4; D is undetermined. The V gene's germline CDR1 is MNHNS and CDR2 SASEGT. V was pared by 2 bases and J by 4 bases, with 11 bases between. This CDR3 comprises 15 residues. In DNA form, the CDR3 reads TGTGCCAGCAGTGAATGGACGGCCGGTAATGAAAAACTGTTTTTT. Its protein is CASSEWTAGNEKLFF.

The CDR3, as DNA: TGTGCCAGCACCGAAAGGGGGAACTACGTCTACGAGCAGTACTTC. Residues: CASTERGNYVYEQYF. The gene calls are TRBV7-9 and TRBJ2-7; tentative D call: TRBD1 (6 bases). Germline lookup yields CDR1 SEHNR and CDR2 FQNEAQ (reference sequence). This CDR3 is 15 amino acids long. V lost 7 bases and J 3 bases, leaving 19 bases between the germline ends.

This chain uses TRBV5-4 with TRBJ1-3, with a possible D match to TRBD1 (5 bases). The CDR3 runs 13 residues. Germline V gene data show CDR1 as SGHNT and CDR2 as YYREEE (reference sequence). Trimming took 1 base from V and 8 from J, leaving 10 bases between them. As DNA, the CDR3 is TGTGCCAGCAGCTTGATTGGGGGAGACACCATATATTTT. It specifies CASSLIGGDTIYF. Full variable domain (remainder filled in from reference TRBV5-4 and TRBJ1-3): ETGVTQSPTHLIKTRGQQVTLRCSSQSGHNTVSWYQQALGQGPQFIFQYYREEENGRGNFPPRFSGLQFPNYSSELNVNALELDDSALYLCASSLIGGDTIYFGEGSWLTVV.

This chain links TRBV11-3 with TRBJ2-7, with D perhaps given as TRBD1 or TRBD2 (5 bases each). The germline V gene has CDR1 SGHNT and CDR2 YENEEA. The V gene lost 2 bases and the J gene lost 0 bases, with 14 bases spanning the gap. The CDR3 runs 16 residues. This chain's CDR3 is CASSLSWGPNSYEQYF. DNA of the CDR3: TGTGCCAGCAGCTTATCCTGGGGACCGAACTCCTACGAGCAGTACTTC.

This clone has only a few counts. The V gene is TRBV30, the J gene TRBJ1-5; TRBD1 might be the D (6 bases). Between the trimmed V and J ends, which lost 7 bases and 0 bases, there was a span of 22 bases. CDR1 and CDR2 from the germline V gene are GTSNPN and SVGIG (reference sequence). The CDR3 is 17 residues long. The CDR3 spells CAFPAHRTADSNQPQHF. In DNA form, the CDR3 reads TGTGCCTTCCCAGCCCACAGGACAGCGGATAGCAATCAGCCCCAGCATTTT.

The chain uses TRBV13 and TRBJ1-5; D not resolved. CDR1 is PRHDT, CDR2 FYEKMQ, per germline (reference sequence). The V end lost 0 bases, the J end lost 0 bases, and 3 bases lay between the germline ends. CDR3 length: 14 amino acids. CDR3 bases: TGTGCCAGCAGCTTAGGGAATAGCAATCAGCCCCAGCATTTT. Its translation is CASSLGNSNQPQHF.

The rearrangement uses TRBV7-9 and TRBJ2-1, with D maybe TRBD2 (5 bases). Trimming removed 1 base at V and 4 bases at J, with 8 bases between. The CDR3 sequence is 14 residues long. CDR1 is SEHNR and CDR2 is FQNEAQ in the germline V gene (reference sequence). CDR3: CASSLEDFYNEQFF. The CDR3 region has the DNA TGTGCCAGCAGCTTAGAGGACTTTTACAATGAGCAGTTCTTC.

This chain links TRBV12-3 or TRBV12-4 with TRBJ2-7; no firm D call. V was pared by 5 bases and J by 3 bases, with 5 bases between. This CDR3 is built from 11 residues. The CDR3 loop reads CASSTDYEQYF. The CDR3 DNA is TGTGCCAGCAGTACAGACTACGAGCAGTACTTC.

The chain is built from TRBV28 and TRBJ2-4, with a tentative D call TRBD1 (6 bases). V lost 6 bases to trimming and J lost 15 bases, with 15 bases between them. This CDR3 has 11 residues. The V gene's germline CDR1 is MDHEN and CDR2 SYDVKM. CDR3: CASSRPGHTYF. CDR3 nucleotides: TGTGCCAGCAGCCGACCGGGACATACGTACTTC.

The chain combines TRBV5-4 with TRBJ1-1; no definite D call. Germline V gene sequence: CDR1 SGHNT, CDR2 YYREEE (reference sequence). V shed 2 bases and J shed 3 bases, with 5 bases lying between them. This CDR3 is 12 amino acids long. The DNA for the CDR3 is TGTGCCAGCAGCTTTGTGGACACTGAAGCTTTCTTT. This gives the protein CASSFVDTEAFF. Looking up the rest from reference TRBV5-4 and TRBJ1-1 gives the full variable domain: ETGVTQSPTHLIKTRGQQVTLRCSSQSGHNTVSWYQQALGQGPQFIFQYYREEENGRGNFPPRFSGLQFPNYSSELNVNALELDDSALYLCASSFVDTEAFFGQGTRLTVV.

The chain has TRBV27 and TRBJ1-2, with 7 nucleotides matching TRBD1. The CDR3 has 14 amino acids. The germline gives CDR1 MNHEY, CDR2 SMNVEV (reference sequence). After removal of 6 bases from V and 8 bases from J, the junction contained 12 bases not matched to a gene. For the CDR3, the DNA is TGTGCCAGCAGCCTAGGGACAGTCCGCGGGGGCTACACCTTC. Translated, it gives CASSLGTVRGGYTF.

This clone was recorded once. The V gene is TRBV7-8, the J gene TRBJ2-2, with D hard to call. The V end was cut by 3 bases, the J end by 5 bases, with 7 bases between. CDR3 length: 13 amino acids. Germline V gene data show CDR1 as SGHVS and CDR2 as FQNEAQ. CDR3 region: CASSFRVTGELFF. CDR3 nucleotide sequence: TGTGCCAGCAGCTTCCGAGTGACCGGGGAGCTGTTTTTT.

The chain employs TRBV7-9 and TRBJ2-2; D not certain. The CDR3 extends over 11 amino acids. Trimming removed 8 bases at V and 5 bases at J, with 6 bases between. Germline values: CDR1 SEHNR, CDR2 FQNEAQ (reference sequence). As DNA, the CDR3 is TGTGCCAGCCGCCCAACCGGGGAGCTGTTTTTT. Translation gives CASRPTGELFF.

The rearrangement joins TRBV7-8 to TRBJ1-1; TRBD1 matches at 7 bases. Germline loops: CDR1 SGHVS, CDR2 FQNEAQ. There are 14 residues in the CDR3. The V segment lost 2 bases and the J segment 4 bases; nucleotides outside the gene matches: 4. The CDR3 region has the DNA TGTGCCAGCAGCTTAAAGGGGGCCGGCACTGAAGCTTTCTTT. Amino acids: CASSLKGAGTEAFF.

The J gene is TRBJ1-5, the V gene TRBV7-9; D not certain. V dropped 1 base and J dropped 6 bases, with 16 bases sitting between them. CDR1 is SEHNR, CDR2 FQNEAQ, per germline (reference sequence). This CDR3 region has 16 residues. For the CDR3, the DNA is TGTGCCAGCAGCTTAGTTGGAGGGTCGTCCTTTCAGCCCCAGCATTTT. The encoded protein is CASSLVGGSSFQPQHF.